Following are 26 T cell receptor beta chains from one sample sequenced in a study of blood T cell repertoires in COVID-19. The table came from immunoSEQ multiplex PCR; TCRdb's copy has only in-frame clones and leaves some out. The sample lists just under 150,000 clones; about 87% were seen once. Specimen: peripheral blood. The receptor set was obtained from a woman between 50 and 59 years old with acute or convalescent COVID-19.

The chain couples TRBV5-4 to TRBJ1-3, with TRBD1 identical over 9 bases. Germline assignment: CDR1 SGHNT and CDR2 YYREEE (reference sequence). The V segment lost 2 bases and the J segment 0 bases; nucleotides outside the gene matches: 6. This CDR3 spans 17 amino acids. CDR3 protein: CASSLGTGPNSGNTIYF. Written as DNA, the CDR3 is TGTGCCAGCAGCTTAGGGACAGGGCCAAACTCTGGAAACACCATATATTTT.

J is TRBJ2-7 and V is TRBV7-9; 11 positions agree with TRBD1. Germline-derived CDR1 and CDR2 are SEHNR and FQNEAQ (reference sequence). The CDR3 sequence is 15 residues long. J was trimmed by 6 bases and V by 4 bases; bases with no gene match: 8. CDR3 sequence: CASSYGTGGSSEQYF. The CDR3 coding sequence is TGTGCCAGCAGCTACGGGACAGGGGGTTCGAGCGAGCAGTACTTC.

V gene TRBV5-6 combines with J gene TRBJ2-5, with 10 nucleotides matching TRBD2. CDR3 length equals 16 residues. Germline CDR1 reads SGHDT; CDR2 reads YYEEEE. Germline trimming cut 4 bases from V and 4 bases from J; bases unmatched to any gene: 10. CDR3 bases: TGTGCCAGCAGCCAGGAGGAGATAGCGGGGGGAGAGACCCAGTACTTC. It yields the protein CASSQEEIAGGETQYF.

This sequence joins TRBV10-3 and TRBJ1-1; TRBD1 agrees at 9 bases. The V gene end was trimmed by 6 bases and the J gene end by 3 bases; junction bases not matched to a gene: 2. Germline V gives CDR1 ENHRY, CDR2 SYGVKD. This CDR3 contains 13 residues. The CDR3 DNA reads TGTGCCATCAGACAGGGGGCGGACACTGAAGCTTTCTTT. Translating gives CAIRQGADTEAFF.

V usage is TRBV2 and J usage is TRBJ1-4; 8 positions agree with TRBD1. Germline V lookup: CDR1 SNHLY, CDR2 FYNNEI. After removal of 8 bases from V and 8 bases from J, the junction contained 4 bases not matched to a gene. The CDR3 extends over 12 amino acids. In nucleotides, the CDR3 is TGTGCCAGCGACAGGGGAGACGAAAAACTGTTTTTT. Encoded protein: CASDRGDEKLFF.

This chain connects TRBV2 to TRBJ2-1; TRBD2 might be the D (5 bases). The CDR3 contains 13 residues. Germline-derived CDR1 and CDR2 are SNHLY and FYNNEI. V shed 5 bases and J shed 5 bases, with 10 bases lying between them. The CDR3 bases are TGTGCCAGCAGTCTCCCGGGGAACAATGAGCAGTTCTTC. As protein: CASSLPGNNEQFF. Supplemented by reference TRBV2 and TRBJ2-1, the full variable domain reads EPEVTQTPSHQVTQMGQEVILRCVPISNHLYFYWYRQILGQKVEFLVSFYNNEISEKSEIFDDQFSVERPDGSNFTLKIRSTKLEDSAMYFCASSLPGNNEQFFGPGTRLTVL.

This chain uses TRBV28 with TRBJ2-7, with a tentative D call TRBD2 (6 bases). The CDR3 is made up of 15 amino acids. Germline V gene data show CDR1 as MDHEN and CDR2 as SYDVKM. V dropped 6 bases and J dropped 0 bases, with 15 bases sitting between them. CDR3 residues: CASRPLGRSSYEQYF. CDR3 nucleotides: TGTGCCAGCAGACCTTTGGGGAGGAGCTCCTACGAGCAGTACTTC.

The CDR3 DNA sequence: TGTGCCAGCAGCTTGGACAGTTTCTCCTACGAGCAGTACTTC. Translation: CASSLDSFSYEQYF. J is TRBJ2-7 and V is TRBV11-3, with a tentative D call TRBD1 (6 bases). The CDR3 is 14 residues long. The germline V and J ends were trimmed by 3 bases and 0 bases, with 9 bases remaining between them. Germline V gene sequence: CDR1 SGHNT, CDR2 YENEEA.

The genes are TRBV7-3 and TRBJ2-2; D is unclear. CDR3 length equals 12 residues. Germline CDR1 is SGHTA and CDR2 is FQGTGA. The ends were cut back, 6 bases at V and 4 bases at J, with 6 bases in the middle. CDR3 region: CASRRPTGELFF. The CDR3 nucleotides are TGTGCCAGCAGGAGGCCCACCGGGGAGCTGTTTTTT.

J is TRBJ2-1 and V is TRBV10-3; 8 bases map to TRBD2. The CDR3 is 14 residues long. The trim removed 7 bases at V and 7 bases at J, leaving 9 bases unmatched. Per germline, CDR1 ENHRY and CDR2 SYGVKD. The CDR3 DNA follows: TGTGCCATCAAGGCGGGAGGCAGGATGAATGAGCAGTTCTTC. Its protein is CAIKAGGRMNEQFF.

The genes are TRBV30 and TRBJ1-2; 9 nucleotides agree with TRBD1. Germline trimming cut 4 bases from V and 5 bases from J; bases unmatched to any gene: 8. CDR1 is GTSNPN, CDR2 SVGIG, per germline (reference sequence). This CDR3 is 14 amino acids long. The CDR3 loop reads CAWNWGQGSYGYTF. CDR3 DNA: TGTGCCTGGAATTGGGGACAGGGTTCTTATGGCTACACCTTC.

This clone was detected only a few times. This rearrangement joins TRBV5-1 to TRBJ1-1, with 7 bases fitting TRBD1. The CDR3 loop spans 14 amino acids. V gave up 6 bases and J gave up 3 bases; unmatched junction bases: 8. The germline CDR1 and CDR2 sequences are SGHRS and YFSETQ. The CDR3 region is CASNLDRYDTEAFF. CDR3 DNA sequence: TGCGCCAGCAACCTGGACAGGTACGACACTGAAGCTTTCTTT.

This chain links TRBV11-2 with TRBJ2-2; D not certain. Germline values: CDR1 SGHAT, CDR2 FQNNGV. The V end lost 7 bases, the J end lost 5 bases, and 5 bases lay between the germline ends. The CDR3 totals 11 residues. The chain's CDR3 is CASTRTGELFF. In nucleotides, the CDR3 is TGTGCCAGCACCCGGACCGGGGAGCTGTTTTTT.

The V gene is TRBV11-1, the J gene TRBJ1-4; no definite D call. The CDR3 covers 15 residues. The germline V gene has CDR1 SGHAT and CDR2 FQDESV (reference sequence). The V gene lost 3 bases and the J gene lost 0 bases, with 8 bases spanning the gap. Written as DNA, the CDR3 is TGTGCCAGCAGCTTGGATCTAGCAACTAATGAAAAACTGTTTTTT. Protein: CASSLDLATNEKLFF.

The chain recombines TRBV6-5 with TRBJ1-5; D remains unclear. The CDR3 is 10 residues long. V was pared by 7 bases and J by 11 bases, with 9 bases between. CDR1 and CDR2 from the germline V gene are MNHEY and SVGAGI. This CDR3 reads CASTGLAQHF. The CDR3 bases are TGTGCCAGCACTGGGCTGGCCCAGCATTTT.

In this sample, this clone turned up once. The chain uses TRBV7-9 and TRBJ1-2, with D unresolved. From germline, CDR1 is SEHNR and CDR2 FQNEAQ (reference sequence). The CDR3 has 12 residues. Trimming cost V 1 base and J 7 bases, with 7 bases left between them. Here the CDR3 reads CASSLGGAGYTF. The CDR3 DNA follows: TGTGCCAGCAGCTTAGGGGGAGCTGGCTACACCTTC.

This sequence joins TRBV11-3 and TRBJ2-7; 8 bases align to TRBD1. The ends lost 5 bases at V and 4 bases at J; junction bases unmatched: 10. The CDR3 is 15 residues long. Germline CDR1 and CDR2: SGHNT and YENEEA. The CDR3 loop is CASSPRAGGEYEQYF. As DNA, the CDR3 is TGTGCCAGCAGCCCTCGCGCAGGGGGCGAATACGAGCAGTACTTC.

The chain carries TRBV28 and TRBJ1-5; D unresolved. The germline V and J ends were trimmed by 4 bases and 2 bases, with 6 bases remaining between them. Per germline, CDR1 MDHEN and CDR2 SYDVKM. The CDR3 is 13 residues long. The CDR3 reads CASSSVRNQPQHF. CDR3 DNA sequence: TGTGCCAGCAGTTCGGTCCGCAATCAGCCCCAGCATTTT. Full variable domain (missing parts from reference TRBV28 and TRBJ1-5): DVKVTQSSRYLVKRTGEKVFLECVQDMDHENMFWYRQDPGLGLRLIYFSYDVKMKEKGDIPEGYSVSREKKERFSLILESASTNQTSMYLCASSSVRNQPQHFGDGTRLSIL.

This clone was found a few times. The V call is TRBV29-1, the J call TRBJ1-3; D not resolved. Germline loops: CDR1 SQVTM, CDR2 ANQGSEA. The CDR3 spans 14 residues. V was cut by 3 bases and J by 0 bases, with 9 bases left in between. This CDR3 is CSVDATGSGNTIYF. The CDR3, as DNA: TGCAGCGTTGACGCGACGGGCTCTGGAAACACCATATATTTT.

As DNA, the CDR3 is TGTGCCAGCAGCTTCCGCTTAGCGGGAGGGCCGGGGCAAGAGACCCAGTACTTC. Protein product: CASSFRLAGGPGQETQYF. V gene TRBV5-6 combines with J gene TRBJ2-5; 11 nucleotides align to TRBD2. CDR3 length: 18 residues. Trimming removed 2 bases from V and 2 bases from J; junction bases left unmatched: 11. Germline loops: CDR1 SGHDT, CDR2 YYEEEE.

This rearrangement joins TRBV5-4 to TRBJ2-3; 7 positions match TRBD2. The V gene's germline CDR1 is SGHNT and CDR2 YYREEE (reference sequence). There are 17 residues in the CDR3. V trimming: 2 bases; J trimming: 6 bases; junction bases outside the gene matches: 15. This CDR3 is CASSFAQGAGPTDTQYF. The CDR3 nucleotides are TGTGCCAGCAGCTTCGCCCAGGGAGCGGGGCCGACCGATACGCAGTATTTT.

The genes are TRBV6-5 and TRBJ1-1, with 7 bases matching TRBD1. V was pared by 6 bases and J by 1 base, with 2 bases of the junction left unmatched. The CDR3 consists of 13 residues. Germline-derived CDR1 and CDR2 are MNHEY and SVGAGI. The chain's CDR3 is CASRGQPNTEAFF. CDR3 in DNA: TGTGCCAGCAGGGGACAGCCGAACACTGAAGCTTTCTTT.

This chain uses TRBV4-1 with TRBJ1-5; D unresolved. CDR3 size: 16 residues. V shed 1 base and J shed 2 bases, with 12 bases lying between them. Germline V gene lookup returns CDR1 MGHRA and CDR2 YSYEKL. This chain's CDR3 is CASSQAISGGNQPQHF. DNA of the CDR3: TGCGCCAGCAGCCAAGCGATTAGCGGAGGCAATCAGCCCCAGCATTTT.

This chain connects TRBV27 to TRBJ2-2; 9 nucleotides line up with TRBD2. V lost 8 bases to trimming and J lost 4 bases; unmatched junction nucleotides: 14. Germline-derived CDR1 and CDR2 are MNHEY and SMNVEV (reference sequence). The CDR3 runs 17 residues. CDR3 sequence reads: CASGILFAGGVTGELFF. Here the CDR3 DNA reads TGTGCCAGCGGAATCCTCTTTGCGGGAGGGGTCACCGGGGAGCTGTTTTTT.

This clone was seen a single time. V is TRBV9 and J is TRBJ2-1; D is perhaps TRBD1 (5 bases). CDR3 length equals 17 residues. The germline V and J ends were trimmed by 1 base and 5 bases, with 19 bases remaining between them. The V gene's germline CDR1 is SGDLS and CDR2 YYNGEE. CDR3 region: CASSVKRGREEHNEQFF. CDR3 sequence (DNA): TGTGCCAGCAGCGTAAAACGTGGCAGGGAAGAGCACAATGAGCAGTTCTTC.

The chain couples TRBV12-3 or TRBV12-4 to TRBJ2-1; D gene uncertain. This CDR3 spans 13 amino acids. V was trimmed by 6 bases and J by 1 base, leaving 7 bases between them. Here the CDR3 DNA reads TGTGCCAGCAGCCTTACTTCCTACAATGAGCAGTTCTTC. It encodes CASSLTSYNEQFF.